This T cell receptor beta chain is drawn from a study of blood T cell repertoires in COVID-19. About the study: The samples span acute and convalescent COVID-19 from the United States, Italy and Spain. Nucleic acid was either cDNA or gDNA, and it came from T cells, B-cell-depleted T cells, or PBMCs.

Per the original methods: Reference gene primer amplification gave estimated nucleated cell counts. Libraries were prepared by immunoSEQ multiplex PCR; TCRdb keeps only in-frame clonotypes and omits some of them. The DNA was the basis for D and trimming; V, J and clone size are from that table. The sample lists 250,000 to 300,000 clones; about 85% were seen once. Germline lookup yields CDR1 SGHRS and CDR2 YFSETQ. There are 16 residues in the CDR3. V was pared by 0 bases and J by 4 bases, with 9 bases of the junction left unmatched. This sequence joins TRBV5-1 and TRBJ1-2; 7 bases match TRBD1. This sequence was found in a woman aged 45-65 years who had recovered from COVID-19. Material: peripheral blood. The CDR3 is CASSLGPGQLLYGYTF. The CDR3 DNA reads TGCGCCAGCAGCTTGGGACCGGGACAGCTACTCTATGGCTACACCTTC.